Given below is one TCR beta chain in context. One junction end does not reproduce the germline sequence, and a read error may be involved. These data belong to a study of shared clonotypes between healthy human individuals. The repertoire was sequenced with immunoSEQ multiplex PCR; TCRdb's copy has only in-frame clones and lacks some. The table records just over 2,000,000 clones, around 96% of them present only once. Terminally differentiated effector memory CD45RA+ cells were left out of the naive CD8 fraction, which was CD45RO-negative and positively selected for CCR7. Free of recent acute infections or vaccinations, the donors were healthy HIV-negative adults. In germline, CDR1 is SGHTS, CDR2 YDEGEE. The length of the CDR3 is 15 residues.

The TCR was taken from a man between 18 and 35 years old in good health. This chain links TRBV5-8 with TRBJ2-2, with D maybe TRBD2 (6 bases). Sequences were obtained from naive CD8+ T cells sorted from blood. The DNA of the CDR3 is TGTGCCAGCAGCAGGCGAACGGGACTCCTTGAGGCCAAGGTTTTT. Amino acid sequence: CASSRRTGLLEAKVF.